Included here is one TCR beta chain sequence, with context. Its antigen remains unidentified. The CDR3 extends over 14 amino acids. V was pared by 3 bases and J by 5 bases, with 13 bases between. Germline V CDR1 and CDR2: SGHNT, YENEEA. The data stem from a study of cytomegalovirus exposure and HLA in healthy donors. Donors were ostensibly healthy at sampling, although undocumented immune exposures were probable. General observations from the study: Prediction of most subjects' HLA-A and HLA-B alleles by TCR beta sequences was reportedly accurate. Overall, approximately 150 TCR beta chains were annotated as cytomegalovirus-associated.

In the PCR, 60 Vbeta and 13 Jbeta primers were used. Generated by immunoSEQ multiplex PCR, the TCRdb table keeps only in-frame clones and is missing some. The sample holds 100,000 to 120,000 clones, under 90% seen once. The rearrangement links TRBV11-3 to TRBJ1-1; D unclear. The TCR was taken from a woman aged 18-29 years in good health and CMV-seronegative. Sequencing was carried out using PBMCs. Written as DNA, the CDR3 is TGTGCCAGCAGCTTGTCCGGAGGATGGACTGAAGCTTTCTTT. Its protein is CASSLSGGWTEAFF.